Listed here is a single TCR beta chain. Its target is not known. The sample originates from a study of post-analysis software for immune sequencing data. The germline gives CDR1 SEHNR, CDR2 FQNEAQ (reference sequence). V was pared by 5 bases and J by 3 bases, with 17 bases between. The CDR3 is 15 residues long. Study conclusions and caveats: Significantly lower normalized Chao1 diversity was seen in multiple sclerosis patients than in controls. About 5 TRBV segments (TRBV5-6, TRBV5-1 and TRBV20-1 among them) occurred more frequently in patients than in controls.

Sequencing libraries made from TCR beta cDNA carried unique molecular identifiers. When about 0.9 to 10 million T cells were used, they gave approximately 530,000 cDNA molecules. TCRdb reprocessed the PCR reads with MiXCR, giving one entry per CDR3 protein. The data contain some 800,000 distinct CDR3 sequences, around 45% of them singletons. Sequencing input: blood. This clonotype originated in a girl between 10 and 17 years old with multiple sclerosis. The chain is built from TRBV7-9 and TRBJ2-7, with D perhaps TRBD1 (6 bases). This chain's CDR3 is CASSALGDTDYEQYF. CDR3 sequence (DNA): TGTGCCAGCAGCGCCTTAGGGGACACGGACTACGAGCAGTACTTC.